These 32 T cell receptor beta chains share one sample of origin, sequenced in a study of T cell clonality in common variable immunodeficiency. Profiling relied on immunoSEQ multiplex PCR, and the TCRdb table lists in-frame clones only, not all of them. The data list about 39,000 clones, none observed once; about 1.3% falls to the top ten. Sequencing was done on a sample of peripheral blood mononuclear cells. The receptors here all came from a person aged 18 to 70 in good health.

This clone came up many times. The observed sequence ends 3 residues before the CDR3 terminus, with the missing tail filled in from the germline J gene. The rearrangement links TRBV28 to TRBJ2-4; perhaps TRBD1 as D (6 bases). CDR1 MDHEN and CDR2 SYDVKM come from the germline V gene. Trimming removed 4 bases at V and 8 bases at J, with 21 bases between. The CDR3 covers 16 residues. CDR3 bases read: TGTGCCAGCAGTTCTCATAGCACAGGGTCCCGAGACATT. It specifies CASSSHSTGSRDI. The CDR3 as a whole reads CASSSHSTGSRDIQYF.

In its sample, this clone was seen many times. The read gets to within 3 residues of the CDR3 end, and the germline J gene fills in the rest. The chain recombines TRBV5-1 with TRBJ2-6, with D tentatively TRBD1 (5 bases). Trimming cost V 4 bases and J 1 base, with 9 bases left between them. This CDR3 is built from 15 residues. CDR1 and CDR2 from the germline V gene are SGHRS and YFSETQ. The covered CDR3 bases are TGCGCCAGCAGCGACAGCGTTTCTGGGGCCAACGTC. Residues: CASSDSVSGANV. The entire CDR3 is CASSDSVSGANVLTF.

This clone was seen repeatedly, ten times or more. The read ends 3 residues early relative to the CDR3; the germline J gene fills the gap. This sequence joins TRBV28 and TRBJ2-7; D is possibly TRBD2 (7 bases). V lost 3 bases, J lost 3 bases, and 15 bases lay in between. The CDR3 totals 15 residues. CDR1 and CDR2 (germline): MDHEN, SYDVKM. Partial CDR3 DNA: TGTGCCAGCAGTTTCCTAGGGGGGGATCTCTACGAG. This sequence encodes CASSFLGGDLYE. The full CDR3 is CASSFLGGDLYEQYF.

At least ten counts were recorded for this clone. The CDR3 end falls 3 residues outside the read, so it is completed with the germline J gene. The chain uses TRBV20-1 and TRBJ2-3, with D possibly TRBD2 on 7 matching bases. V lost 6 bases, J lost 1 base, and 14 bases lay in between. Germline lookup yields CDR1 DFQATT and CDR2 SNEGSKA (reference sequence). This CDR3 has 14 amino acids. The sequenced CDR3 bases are TGCAGTGCGCCAGGGGACTACCGCACAGATACG. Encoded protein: CSAPGDYRTDT. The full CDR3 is CSAPGDYRTDTQYF.

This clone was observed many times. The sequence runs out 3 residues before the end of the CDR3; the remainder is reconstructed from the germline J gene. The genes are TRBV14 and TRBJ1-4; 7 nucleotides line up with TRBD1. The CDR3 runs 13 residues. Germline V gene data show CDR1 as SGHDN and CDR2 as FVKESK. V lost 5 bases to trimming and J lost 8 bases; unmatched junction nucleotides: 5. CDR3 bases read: TGTGCCAGCAGCGGACAGGCCTACGAAAAA. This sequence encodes CASSGQAYEK. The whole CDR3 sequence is CASSGQAYEKLFF. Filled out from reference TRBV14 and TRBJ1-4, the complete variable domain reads EAGVTQFPSHSVIEKGQTVTLRCDPISGHDNLYWYRRVMGKEIKFLLHFVKESKQDESGMPNNRFLAERTGGTYSTLKVQPAELEDSGVYFCASSGQAYEKLFFGSGTQLSVL.

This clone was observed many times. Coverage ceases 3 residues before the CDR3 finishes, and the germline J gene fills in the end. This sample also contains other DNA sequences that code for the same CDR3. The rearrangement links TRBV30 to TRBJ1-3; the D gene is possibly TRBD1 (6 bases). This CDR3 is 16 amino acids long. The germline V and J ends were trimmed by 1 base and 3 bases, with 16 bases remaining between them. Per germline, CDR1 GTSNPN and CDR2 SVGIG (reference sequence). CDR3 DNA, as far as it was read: TGTGCCTGGAGTGAGCACAGGGCCGGAGGTGGAAACACC. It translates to CAWSEHRAGGGNT. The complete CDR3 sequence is CAWSEHRAGGGNTIYF. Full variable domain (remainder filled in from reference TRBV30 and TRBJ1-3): SQTIHQWPATLVQPVGSPLSLECTVEGTSNPNLYWYRQAAGRGLQLLFYSVGIGQISSEVPQNLSASRPQDRQFILSSKKLLLSDSGFYLCAWSEHRAGGGNTIYFGEGSWLTVV.

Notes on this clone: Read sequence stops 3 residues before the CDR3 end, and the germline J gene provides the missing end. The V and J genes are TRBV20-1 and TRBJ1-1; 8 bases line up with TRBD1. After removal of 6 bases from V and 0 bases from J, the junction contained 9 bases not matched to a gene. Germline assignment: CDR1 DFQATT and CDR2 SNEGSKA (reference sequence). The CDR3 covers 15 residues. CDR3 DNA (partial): TGCAGTGCCCCTGGGAGACAGGGGATGAACACTGAA. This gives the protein CSAPGRQGMNTE. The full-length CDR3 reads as CSAPGRQGMNTEAFF.

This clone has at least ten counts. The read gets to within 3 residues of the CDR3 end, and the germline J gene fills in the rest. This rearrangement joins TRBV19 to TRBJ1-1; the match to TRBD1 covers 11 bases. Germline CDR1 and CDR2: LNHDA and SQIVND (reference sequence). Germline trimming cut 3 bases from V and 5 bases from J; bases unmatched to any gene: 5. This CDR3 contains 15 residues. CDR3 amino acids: CASSIGTGGITEAFF. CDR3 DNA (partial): TGTGCCAGTAGTATTGGGACAGGGGGGATTACTGAA.

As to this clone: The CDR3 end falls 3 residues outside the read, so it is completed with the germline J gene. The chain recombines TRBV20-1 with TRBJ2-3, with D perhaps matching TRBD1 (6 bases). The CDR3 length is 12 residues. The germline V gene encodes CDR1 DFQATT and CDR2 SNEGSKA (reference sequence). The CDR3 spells CSARLGGNTQYF. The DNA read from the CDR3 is TGCAGTGCCCGATTAGGGGGAAACACG.

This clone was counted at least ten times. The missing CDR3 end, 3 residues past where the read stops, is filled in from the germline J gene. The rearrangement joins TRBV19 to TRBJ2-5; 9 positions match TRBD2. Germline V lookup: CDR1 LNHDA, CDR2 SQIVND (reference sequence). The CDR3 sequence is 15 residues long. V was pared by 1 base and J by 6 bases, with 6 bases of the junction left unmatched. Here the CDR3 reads CASSIGDSGRKTQYF. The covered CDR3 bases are TGTGCCAGTAGTATAGGAGATAGCGGGAGAAAGACC.

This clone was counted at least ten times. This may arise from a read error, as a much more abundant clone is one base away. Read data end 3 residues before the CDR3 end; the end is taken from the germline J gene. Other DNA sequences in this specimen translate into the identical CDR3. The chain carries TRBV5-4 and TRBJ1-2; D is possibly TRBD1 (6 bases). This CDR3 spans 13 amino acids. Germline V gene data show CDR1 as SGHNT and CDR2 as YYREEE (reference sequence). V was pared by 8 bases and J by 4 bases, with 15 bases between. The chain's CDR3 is CASSTEQGYGYTF. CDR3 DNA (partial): TGTGCCAGTAGCACGGAACAGGGCTATGGC.

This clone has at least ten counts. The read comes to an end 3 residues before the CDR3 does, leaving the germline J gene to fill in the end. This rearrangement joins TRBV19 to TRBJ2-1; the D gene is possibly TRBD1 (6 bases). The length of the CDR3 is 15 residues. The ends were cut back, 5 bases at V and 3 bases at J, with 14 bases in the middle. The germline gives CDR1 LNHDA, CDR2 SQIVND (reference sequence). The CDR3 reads CASSLQGSIYNEQFF. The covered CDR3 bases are TGTGCCAGTAGTCTCCAGGGGTCAATCTACAATGAG. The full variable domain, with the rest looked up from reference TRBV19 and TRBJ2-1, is DGGITQSPKYLFRKEGQNVTLSCEQNLNHDAMYWYRQDPGQGLRLIYYSQIVNDFQKGDIAEGYSVSREKKESFPLTVTSAQKNPTAFYLCASSLQGSIYNEQFFGPGTRLTVL.

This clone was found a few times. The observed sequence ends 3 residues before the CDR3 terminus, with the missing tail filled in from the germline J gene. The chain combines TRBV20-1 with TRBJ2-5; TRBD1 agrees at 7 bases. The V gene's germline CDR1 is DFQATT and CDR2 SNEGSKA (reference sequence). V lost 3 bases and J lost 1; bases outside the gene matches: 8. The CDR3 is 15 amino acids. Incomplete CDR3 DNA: TGCAGTGCTAGGGGACCGGGACAGACCCAAGAGACC. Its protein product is CSARGPGQTQET. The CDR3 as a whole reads CSARGPGQTQETQYF.

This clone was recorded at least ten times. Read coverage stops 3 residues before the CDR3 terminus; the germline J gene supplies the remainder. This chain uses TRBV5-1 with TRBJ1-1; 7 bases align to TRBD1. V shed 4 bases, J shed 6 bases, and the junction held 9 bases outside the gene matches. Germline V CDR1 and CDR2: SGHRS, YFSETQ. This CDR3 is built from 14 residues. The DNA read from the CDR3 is TGCGCCAGCAGCAAGGACAGGTCGTTCGCTGAA. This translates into CASSKDRSFAE. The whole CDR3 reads CASSKDRSFAEAFF.

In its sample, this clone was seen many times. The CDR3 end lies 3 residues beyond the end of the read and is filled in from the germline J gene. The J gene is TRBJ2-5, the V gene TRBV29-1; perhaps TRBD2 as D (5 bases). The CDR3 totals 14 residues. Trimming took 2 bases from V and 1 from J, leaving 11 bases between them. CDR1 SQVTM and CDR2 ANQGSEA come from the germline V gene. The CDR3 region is CSVELRRIQETQYF. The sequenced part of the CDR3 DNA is TGCAGCGTTGAATTGCGGAGGATCCAAGAGACC.

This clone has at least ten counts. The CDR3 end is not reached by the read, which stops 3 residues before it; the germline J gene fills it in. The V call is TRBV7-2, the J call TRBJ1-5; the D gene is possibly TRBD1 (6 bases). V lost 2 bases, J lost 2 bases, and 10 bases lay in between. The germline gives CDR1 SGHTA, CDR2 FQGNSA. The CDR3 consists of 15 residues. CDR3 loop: CASSLRYRGNQPQHF. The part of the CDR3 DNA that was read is TGTGCCAGCAGCTTAAGGTACAGGGGCAATCAGCCC.

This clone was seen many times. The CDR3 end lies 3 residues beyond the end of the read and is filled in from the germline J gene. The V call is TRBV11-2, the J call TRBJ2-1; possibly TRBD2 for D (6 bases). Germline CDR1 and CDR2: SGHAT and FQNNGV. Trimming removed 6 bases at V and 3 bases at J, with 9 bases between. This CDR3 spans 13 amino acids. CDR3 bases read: TGTGCCAGCAGGCCGGGACTCTACAATGAG. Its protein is CASRPGLYNE. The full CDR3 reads CASRPGLYNEQFF.

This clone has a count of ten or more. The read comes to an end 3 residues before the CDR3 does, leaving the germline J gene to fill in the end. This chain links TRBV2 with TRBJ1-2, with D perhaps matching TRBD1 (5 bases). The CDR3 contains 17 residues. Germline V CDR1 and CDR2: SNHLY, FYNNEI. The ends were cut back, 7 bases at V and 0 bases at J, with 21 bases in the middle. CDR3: CASTVNPSGRANYGYTF. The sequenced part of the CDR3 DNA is TGTGCCAGCACTGTCAACCCATCAGGGAGGGCTAACTATGGC.

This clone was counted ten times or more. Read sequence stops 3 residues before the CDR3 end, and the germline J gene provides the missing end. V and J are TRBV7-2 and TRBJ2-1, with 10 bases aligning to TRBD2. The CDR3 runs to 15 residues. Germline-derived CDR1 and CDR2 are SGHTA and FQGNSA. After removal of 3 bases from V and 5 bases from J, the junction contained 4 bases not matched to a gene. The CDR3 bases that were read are TGTGCCAGCAGCTTGAGCGGGAGGGCTGACAATGAG. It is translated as CASSLSGRADNE. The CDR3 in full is CASSLSGRADNEQFF.

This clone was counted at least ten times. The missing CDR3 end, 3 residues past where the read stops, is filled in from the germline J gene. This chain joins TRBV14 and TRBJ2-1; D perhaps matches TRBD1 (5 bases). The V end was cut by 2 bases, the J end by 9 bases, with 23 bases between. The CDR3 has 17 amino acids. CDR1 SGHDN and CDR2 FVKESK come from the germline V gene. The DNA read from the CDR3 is TGTGCCAGCAGCCAAAATCCGCAGGGTCCCCTCTACGGTGAG. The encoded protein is CASSQNPQGPLYGE. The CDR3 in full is CASSQNPQGPLYGEQFF. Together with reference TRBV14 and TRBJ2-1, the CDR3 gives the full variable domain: EAGVTQFPSHSVIEKGQTVTLRCDPISGHDNLYWYRRVMGKEIKFLLHFVKESKQDESGMPNNRFLAERTGGTYSTLKVQPAELEDSGVYFCASSQNPQGPLYGEQFFGPGTRLTVL.

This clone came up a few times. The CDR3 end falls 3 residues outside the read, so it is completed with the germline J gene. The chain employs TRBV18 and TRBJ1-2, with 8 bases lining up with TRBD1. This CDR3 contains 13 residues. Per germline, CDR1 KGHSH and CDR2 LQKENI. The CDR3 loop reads CASSMTGAYDYTF. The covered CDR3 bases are TGTGCCAGCTCAATGACAGGGGCCTACGAC. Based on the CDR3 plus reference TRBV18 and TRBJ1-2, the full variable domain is NAGVMQNPRHLVRRRGQEARLRCSPMKGHSHVYWYRQLPEEGLKFMVYLQKENIIDESGMPKERFSAEFPKEGPSILRIQQVVRGDSAAYFCASSMTGAYDYTFGSGTRLTVV.

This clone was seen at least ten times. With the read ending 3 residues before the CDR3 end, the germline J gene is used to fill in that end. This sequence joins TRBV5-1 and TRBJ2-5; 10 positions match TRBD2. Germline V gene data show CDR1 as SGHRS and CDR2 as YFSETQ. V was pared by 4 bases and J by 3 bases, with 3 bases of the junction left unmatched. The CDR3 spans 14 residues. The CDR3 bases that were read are TGCGCCAGCAGCCGAGGACTAGCGGAAGAGACC. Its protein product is CASSRGLAEET. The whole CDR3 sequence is CASSRGLAEETQYF.

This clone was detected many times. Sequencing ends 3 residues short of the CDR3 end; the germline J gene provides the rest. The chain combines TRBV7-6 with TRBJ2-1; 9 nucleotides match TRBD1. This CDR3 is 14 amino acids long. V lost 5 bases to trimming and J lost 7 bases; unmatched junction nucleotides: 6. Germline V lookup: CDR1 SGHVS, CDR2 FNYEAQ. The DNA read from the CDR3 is TGTGCCAGCAGCGAAGGGACAGGGTTGAATGAG. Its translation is CASSEGTGLNE. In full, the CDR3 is CASSEGTGLNEQFF. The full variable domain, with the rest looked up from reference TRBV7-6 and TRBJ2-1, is GAGVSQSPRYKVTKRGQDVALRCDPISGHVSLYWYRQALGQGPEFLTYFNYEAQQDKSGLPNDRFSAERPEGSISTLTIQRTEQRDSAMYRCASSEGTGLNEQFFGPGTRLTVL.

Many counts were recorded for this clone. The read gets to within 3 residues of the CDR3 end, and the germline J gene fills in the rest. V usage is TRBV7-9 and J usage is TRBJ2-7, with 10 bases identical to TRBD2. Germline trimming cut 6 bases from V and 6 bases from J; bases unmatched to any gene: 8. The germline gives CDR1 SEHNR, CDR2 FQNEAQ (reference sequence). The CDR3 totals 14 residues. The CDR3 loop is CASRPGASGSEQYF. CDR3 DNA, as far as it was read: TGTGCCAGCAGACCCGGGGCTAGCGGGAGCGAG. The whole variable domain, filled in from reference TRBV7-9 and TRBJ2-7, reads DTGVSQNPRHKITKRGQNVTFRCDPISEHNRLYWYRQTLGQGPEFLTYFQNEAQLEKSRLLSDRFSAERPKGSFSTLEIQRTEQGDSAMYLCASRPGASGSEQYFGPGTRLTVT.

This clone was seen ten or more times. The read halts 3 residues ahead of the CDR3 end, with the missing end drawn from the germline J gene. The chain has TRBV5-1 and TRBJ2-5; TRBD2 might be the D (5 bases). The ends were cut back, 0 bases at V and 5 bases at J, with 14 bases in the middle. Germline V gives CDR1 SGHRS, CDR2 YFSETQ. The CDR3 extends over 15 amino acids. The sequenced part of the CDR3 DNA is TGCGCCAGCAGCTTGGAGGCAGCGACGGGGGAGACC. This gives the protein CASSLEAATGET. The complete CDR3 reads CASSLEAATGETQYF.

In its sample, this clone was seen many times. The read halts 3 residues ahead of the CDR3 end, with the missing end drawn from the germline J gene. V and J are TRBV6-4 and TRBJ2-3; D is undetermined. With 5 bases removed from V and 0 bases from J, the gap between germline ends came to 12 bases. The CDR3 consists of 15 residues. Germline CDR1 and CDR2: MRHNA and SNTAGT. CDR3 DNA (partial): TGTGCCAGCAGTCGTACTACACGAAGCACAGATACG. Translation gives CASSRTTRSTDT. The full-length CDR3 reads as CASSRTTRSTDTQYF.

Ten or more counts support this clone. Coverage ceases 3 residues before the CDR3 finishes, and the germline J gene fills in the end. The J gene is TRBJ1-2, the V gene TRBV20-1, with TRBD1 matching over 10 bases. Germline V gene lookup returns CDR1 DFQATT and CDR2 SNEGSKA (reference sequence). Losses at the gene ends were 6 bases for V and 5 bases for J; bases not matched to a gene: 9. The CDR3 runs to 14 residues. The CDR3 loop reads CSAEPPGQGYGYTF. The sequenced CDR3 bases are TGCAGTGCCGAACCTCCGGGACAGGGGTATGGC.

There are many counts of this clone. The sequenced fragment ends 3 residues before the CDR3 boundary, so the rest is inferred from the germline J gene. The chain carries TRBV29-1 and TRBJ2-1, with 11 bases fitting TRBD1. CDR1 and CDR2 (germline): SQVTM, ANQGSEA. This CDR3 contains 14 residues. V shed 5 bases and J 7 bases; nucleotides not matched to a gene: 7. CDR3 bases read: TGCAGCGTTCTGGGACAGGGGGTTACAAATGAG. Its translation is CSVLGQGVTNE. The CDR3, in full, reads CSVLGQGVTNEQFF.

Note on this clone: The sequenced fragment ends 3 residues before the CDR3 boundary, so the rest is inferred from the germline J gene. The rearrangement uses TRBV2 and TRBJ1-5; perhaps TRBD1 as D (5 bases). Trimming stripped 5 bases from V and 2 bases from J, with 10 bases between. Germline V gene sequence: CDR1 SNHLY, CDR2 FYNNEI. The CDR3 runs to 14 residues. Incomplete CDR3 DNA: TGTGCCAGCAGTAACCGGGGGGGCAATCAGCCC. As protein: CASSNRGGNQP. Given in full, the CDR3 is CASSNRGGNQPQHF.

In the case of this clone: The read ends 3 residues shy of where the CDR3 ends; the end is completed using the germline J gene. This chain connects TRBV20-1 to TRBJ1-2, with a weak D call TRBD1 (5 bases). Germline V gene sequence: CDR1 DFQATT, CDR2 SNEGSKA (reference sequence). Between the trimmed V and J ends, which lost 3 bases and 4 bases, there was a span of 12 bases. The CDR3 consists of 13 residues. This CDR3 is CSASPTVLYGYTF. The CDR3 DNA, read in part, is TGCAGTGCTAGCCCGACAGTCCTCTATGGC.

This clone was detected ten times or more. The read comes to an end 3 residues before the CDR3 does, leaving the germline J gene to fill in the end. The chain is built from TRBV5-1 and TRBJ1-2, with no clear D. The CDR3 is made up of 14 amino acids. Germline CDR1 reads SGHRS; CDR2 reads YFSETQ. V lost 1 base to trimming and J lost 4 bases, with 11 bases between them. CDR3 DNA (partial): TGCGCCAGCAGCTTGTTTCAGGCCGGCTATGGC. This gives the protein CASSLFQAGYG. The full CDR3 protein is CASSLFQAGYGYTF.

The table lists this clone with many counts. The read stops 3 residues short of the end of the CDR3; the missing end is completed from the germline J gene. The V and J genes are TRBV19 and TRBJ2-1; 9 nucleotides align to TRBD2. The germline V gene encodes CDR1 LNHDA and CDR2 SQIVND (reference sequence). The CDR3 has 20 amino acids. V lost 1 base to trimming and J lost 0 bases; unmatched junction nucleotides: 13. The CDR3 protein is CASSIGLLRASGTSYNEQFF. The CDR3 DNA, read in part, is TGTGCCAGTAGTATAGGCCTCCTTAGGGCTAGCGGGACCTCCTACAATGAG.